This T cell receptor (beta chain) was recovered during a study of OX40 agonist ivuxolimab in advanced cancers. A note on the overall study: Ivuxolimab, which targeted the costimulatory receptor OX40 (CD134), was an agonistic, fully human IgG2 monoclonal antibody. Intravenous ivuxolimab was administered to patients every 2 weeks at six dose levels: 0.01, 0.1, 0.3, 1.5, 3 and 10 mg/kg. Of the roughly 50 dose-escalation patients, hepatocellular carcinoma was present in 19, melanoma in approximately 15, renal cell carcinoma in 9 and head and neck cancer in 9. The dose-escalation cohort was almost 85% male with a mean age of approximately 60 years, ranging from roughly 20 to 80. Prior anti-PD-1, anti-PD-L1 or anti-CTLA-4 therapy was permitted, and checkpoint inhibitors had been received by about 44% of dose-escalation patients. Partial responses occurred in three dose-escalation patients: two with cutaneous melanoma and one with hepatocellular carcinoma. Peripheral TCRbeta sequencing aimed to test whether ivuxolimab altered TCR sequence diversity and caused clonal T-cell expansion. The paper reports the monotherapy dose-escalation portion (N of about 50 patients) of the phase I ivuxolimab trial.

The full study reports these points: Clonal expansion of both CD4+ and CD8+ blood T cells was observed from baseline to week 6 at doses 0.1 to 3.0 mg/kg. On average, CD8+ T cells showed more expanded clones than CD4+ T cells after ivuxolimab. In the 0.1-3.0 mg/kg groups, partial responders were among the patients with the lowest normalized peripheral clonal expansion, particularly in CD8+ T cells. Low levels of normalized T-cell clonal expansion were also shown by some nonresponding patients. Antigen specificity was not determined for the clonally expanded peripheral T cells.

Patients with autoimmune disease history or receiving systemic immunosuppression were excluded from the trial. In every dose cohort, peripheral blood was drawn for TCR sequencing at baseline, cycle 4 day 1, and cycle 7 day 1. Samples were obtained from an open-label, multicenter, first-in-human phase I dose-escalation trial of ivuxolimab. Adults with locally advanced or metastatic melanoma, renal cell carcinoma, hepatocellular carcinoma or head and neck squamous cell carcinoma were enrolled in the trial. Before TCR sequencing, CD4+ T cells and CD8+ T cells from peripheral blood were sorted into separate populations. CDR1 and CDR2, looked up from the germline V gene, are SGHDN and FVKESK. From cysteine to phenylalanine, the CDR3 is 13 amino acids long. The kept DNA is CDR3 alone, 39 bases in frame from the first base. V is cut by 1 base and J by 7 bases, and the space between the germline ends is 10 bases.

In regard to this clone: Its target antigen remains unknown. Base qualities are not recorded, but no much larger clone differs from it by a single base.

To sequence the TCRbeta CDR3 region, genomic DNA was isolated from the sorted cells. TCRbeta CDR3 regions were sequenced using the immunoSEQ Assay. Held by TCRdb, this immuneACCESS table contains in-frame sequences only and omits some clones. Under half of the omission traces to an unresolved V gene where checked; the cause of the rest is unknown. The sample table records about 78,000 clones; 92% of these occur just once. Around 2.8% of the sample is taken by the ten largest. Source: CD4+ or CD8+ T cells sorted from blood, taken in a trial of the OX40 agonist ivuxolimab. The sequence came from an adult with an advanced solid tumor such as melanoma, head and neck, liver or kidney cancer. The V gene is TRBV14 and the J gene is TRBJ1-2, with an unclear D gene assignment. The bases are TGTGCCAGCAGCCAAGGGCCTCAAGGTGGCTACACCTTC. Translated, this gives CASSQGPQGGYTF.